Reported below is one TCR beta chain. This entry belongs to a study of T cell changes during pregnancy in multiple sclerosis. Assay: immunoSEQ multiplex PCR; the TCRdb copy retains only in-frame clones and omits some. The sample has 28,000 or so clones, about nine tenths seen once; the top ten hold roughly 6.2%. The CDR3 spans 15 residues. The V segment lost 5 bases and the J segment 5 bases; nucleotides outside the gene matches: 9. Germline loops: CDR1 SGHTA, CDR2 FQGNSA. This clonotype originated in a female donor with multiple sclerosis, enrolled in a pregnancy study. This specimen consisted of CD8+ T cells from peripheral blood mononuclear cells, obtained before pregnancy. J is TRBJ2-5 and V is TRBV7-2; 9 bases align to TRBD2. CDR3 bases: TGTGCCAGCAGCCCTTATAGCGGGAGCGCGGAGACCCAGTACTTC. This codes for CASSPYSGSAETQYF.